These T cell receptor beta chains were read from a single sample in a study of T cell responses to AZD1222 COVID-19 vaccine. The assay was immunoSEQ multiplex PCR, and TCRdb's table has in-frame clones only and misses some. Here the sample spans 68,000 or so clones, about three quarters being singletons. The sequencing used peripheral blood, collected on day 0 of AZD1222 vaccination. The receptors derive from an adult in good health. Each CDR3 is given with its conserved first and last residue. A D gene is named only where the DNA matches it firmly. Size is omitted from some rows. Given values are once, few, many or a class for expanded clones.

clone size | J gene | D gene | V gene | CDR3 protein | CDR3 DNA
NA | TRBJ2-7 | NA | TRBV5-1 | CASSLGQASYEQYF | TGCGCCAGCAGCTTGGGACAAGCCTCCTACGAGCAGTACTTC
few | TRBJ2-3 | TRBD2 | TRBV28 | CASSSPASGDTDTQYF | TGTGCCAGCAGTTCCCCAGCTAGCGGGGACACAGATACGCAGTATTTT
NA | TRBJ2-5 | NA | TRBV20-1 | CSASNSWETQYF | TGCAGTGCTAGTAATAGCTGGGAGACCCAGTACTTC
NA | TRBJ1-6 | NA | TRBV3-1/TRBV3-2 | CASSRENSPLHF | TGTGCCAGCAGCCGGGAAAATTCACCCCTCCACTTT
NA | TRBJ2-3 | NA | TRBV4-3 | CASSQEGRARTDTQYF | TGCGCCAGCAGCCAAGAAGGCAGGGCCCGCACAGATACGCAGTATTTT
NA | TRBJ1-3 | NA | TRBV7-2 | CATSRAQGRGNTIYF | TGTGCCACCTCTCGAGCGCAGGGGAGGGGAAACACCATATATTTT
NA | TRBJ2-7 | NA | TRBV11-2 | CASSLDRTNYEQYF | TGTGCCAGCAGCTTGGACAGGACTAACTACGAGCAGTACTTC
NA | TRBJ2-7 | TRBD2 | TRBV3-1/TRBV3-2 | CASSPPGGEQYF | TGTGCCAGCAGCCCCCCGGGGGGGGAGCAGTACTTC
NA | TRBJ1-6 | NA | TRBV2 | CASTLRDRSYNSPLHF | TGTGCCAGCACCCTCCGGGACCGCTCCTATAATTCACCCCTCCACTTT
few | TRBJ2-2 | NA | TRBV7-3 | CASSLMASGELFF | TGTGCCAGCAGCTTAATGGCTTCCGGGGAGCTGTTTTTT
NA | TRBJ1-2 | NA | TRBV6-5 | CASSYAVSNYGYTF | TGTGCCAGCAGTTATGCGGTCTCTAACTATGGCTACACCTTC
NA | TRBJ2-3 | TRBD1 | TRBV5-4 | CASSSRGLTDTQYF | TGTGCCAGCAGCTCCAGGGGGCTGACAGATACGCAGTATTTT
NA | TRBJ1-5 | NA | TRBV5-6 | CASSQGGQPQHF | TGTGCCAGCAGCCAGGGCGGTCAGCCCCAGCATTTT
NA | TRBJ2-3 | NA | TRBV6-5 | CASSLTSTDTQYF | TGTGCCAGCAGCCTCACTAGCACAGATACGCAGTATTTT
NA | TRBJ2-7 | NA | TRBV5-6 | CASSLAGGRTSEQYF | TGTGCCAGCAGCTTGGCCGGGGGCCGTACCTCCGAGCAGTACTTC
NA | TRBJ2-7 | NA | TRBV7-2 | CASSLNFNRPGEQYF | TGTGCCAGCAGCCTAAACTTTAATCGACCCGGCGAGCAGTACTTC
NA | TRBJ1-4 | NA | TRBV3-1/TRBV3-2 | CASSPRAGTNEKLFF | TGTGCCAGCAGCCCGCGGGCGGGCACTAATGAAAAACTGTTTTTT
once | TRBJ2-1 | TRBD2 | TRBV19 | CASSSAGGPGEQFF | TGTGCCAGTAGTAGTGCGGGGGGGCCTGGTGAGCAGTTCTTC
NA | TRBJ2-3 | TRBD1 | TRBV6-5 | CASRRTGGTDTQYF | TGTGCCAGCAGGAGAACAGGGGGGACAGATACGCAGTATTTT
NA | TRBJ1-1 | NA | TRBV14 | CASSRGGTEAFF | TGTGCCAGCAGCCGAGGAGGGACTGAAGCTTTCTTT
NA | TRBJ2-7 | TRBD2 | TRBV29-1 | CSVYGTSGGAGYEQYF | TGCAGCGTCTACGGGACTAGCGGGGGGGCCGGTTACGAGCAGTACTTC
NA | TRBJ1-2 | NA | TRBV10-3 | CAIKTGNYGYTF | TGTGCCATCAAAACAGGGAACTATGGCTACACCTTC
NA | TRBJ2-7 | NA | TRBV4-3 | CASSQDAQGAYEQYF | TGCGCCAGCAGCCAAGATGCACAGGGCGCCTACGAGCAGTACTTC
NA | TRBJ1-2 | NA | TRBV5-1 | CASSLGDPSSYGYTF | TGCGCCAGCAGCTTGGGAGATCCCAGTAGCTATGGCTACACCTTC
medium-sized | TRBJ1-2 | NA | TRBV12-3/TRBV12-4 | CASSRGNYGYTF | TGTGCCAGCAGTAGGGGCAACTATGGCTACACCTTC
NA | TRBJ2-2 | NA | TRBV7-2 | CASSPRAGTGELFF | TGTGCCAGCAGCCCCAGGGCCGGCACCGGGGAGCTGTTTTTT
NA | TRBJ1-5 | NA | TRBV18 | CASSSGGGNQPQHF | TGTGCCAGCTCCTCCGGAGGTGGCAATCAGCCCCAGCATTTT
NA | TRBJ1-2 | TRBD1 | TRBV10-1 | CASSGHPRDRPSNYGYTF | TGCGCCAGCAGTGGTCATCCACGGGACAGACCTTCTAACTATGGCTACACCTTC
NA | TRBJ1-5 | NA | TRBV27 | CASSRTGQPQHF | TGTGCCAGCAGTAGAACAGGACAGCCCCAGCATTTT
NA | TRBJ1-1 | NA | TRBV7-9 | CASSSGFRTGNTEAFF | TGTGCCAGCAGCTCCGGGTTTAGGACGGGGAACACTGAAGCTTTCTTT
NA | TRBJ2-7 | NA | TRBV18 | CASSPTQGTYEQYF | TGTGCCAGCTCACCGACTCAAGGCACCTACGAGCAGTACTTC
NA | TRBJ2-7 | NA | TRBV2 | CASSGEGKSSYEQYF | TGTGCCAGCTCTGGGGAAGGGAAAAGCTCCTACGAGCAGTACTTC
NA | TRBJ2-3 | TRBD2 | TRBV9 | CASSRMTSGGRTSTDTQYF | TGTGCCAGCAGCCGTATGACTAGCGGGGGGCGAACTAGCACAGATACGCAGTATTTT
NA | TRBJ2-7 | TRBD2 | TRBV5-1 | CASRGGTYEQYF | TGCGCCAGCAGGGGGGGGACCTACGAGCAGTACTTC
NA | TRBJ2-1 | TRBD2 | TRBV5-1 | CASSAAGRVNEQFF | TGCGCCAGCAGCGCAGCCGGGAGGGTTAATGAGCAGTTCTTC
NA | TRBJ1-3 | NA | TRBV12-3/TRBV12-4 | CASSPRGNTIYF | TGTGCCAGCAGTCCAAGGGGAAACACCATATATTTT
NA | TRBJ2-2 | NA | TRBV6-5 | CASIFPQGAGELFF | TGTGCCAGCATATTCCCGCAGGGAGCCGGGGAGCTGTTTTTT
NA | TRBJ1-3 | NA | TRBV12-5 | CASGLGQDPLRGNTIYF | TGTGCTAGTGGTTTGGGGCAGGACCCTTTGCGGGGAAACACCATATATTTT
NA | TRBJ2-3 | NA | TRBV19 | CASSRLDTQYF | TGTGCCAGTAGTAGGCTAGATACGCAGTATTTT
few | TRBJ2-1 | NA | TRBV28 | CASSFYGRQSGNEQFF | TGTGCCAGCAGTTTTTACGGACGGCAATCGGGCAATGAGCAGTTCTTC
NA | TRBJ2-7 | TRBD1 | TRBV4-3 | CASSQDTGDGEQYF | TGCGCCAGCAGCCAAGATACAGGGGATGGGGAGCAGTACTTC
NA | TRBJ2-7 | NA | TRBV12-3/TRBV12-4 | CASSSIGVYEQYF | TGTGCCAGCAGTAGTATAGGGGTCTACGAGCAGTACTTC
few | TRBJ2-2 | NA | TRBV28 | CASSFLIRGTGELFF | TGTGCCAGCAGTTTTTTGATTAGGGGCACCGGGGAGCTGTTTTTT
NA | TRBJ2-2 | TRBD1 | TRBV5-4 | CASSWGQRRSTGELFF | TGTGCCAGCAGCTGGGGACAGAGGCGATCCACCGGGGAGCTGTTTTTT
NA | TRBJ1-5 | NA | TRBV2 | CASSLEASNQPQHF | TGTGCCAGCTCCTTGGAAGCCAGCAATCAGCCCCAGCATTTT
NA | TRBJ1-2 | NA | TRBV5-6 | CASTLDGGYGYTF | TGTGCCAGCACCCTGGACGGGGGCTATGGCTACACCTTC
NA | TRBJ2-1 | NA | TRBV5-3 | CASLRGLDEQFF | TGTGCCAGCCTCCGGGGGCTGGATGAGCAGTTCTTC
NA | TRBJ1-6 | TRBD1 | TRBV6-2/TRBV6-3 | CASIPQSYEFDRGLNSPLHF | TGTGCCAGCATCCCCCAAAGTTACGAGTTCGACAGGGGGCTTAATTCACCCCTCCACTTT
once | TRBJ1-2 | TRBD1 | TRBV3-1/TRBV3-2 | CASSHGLGQKGYGYTF | TGTGCCAGCAGCCATGGCCTGGGACAGAAAGGCTATGGCTACACCTTC